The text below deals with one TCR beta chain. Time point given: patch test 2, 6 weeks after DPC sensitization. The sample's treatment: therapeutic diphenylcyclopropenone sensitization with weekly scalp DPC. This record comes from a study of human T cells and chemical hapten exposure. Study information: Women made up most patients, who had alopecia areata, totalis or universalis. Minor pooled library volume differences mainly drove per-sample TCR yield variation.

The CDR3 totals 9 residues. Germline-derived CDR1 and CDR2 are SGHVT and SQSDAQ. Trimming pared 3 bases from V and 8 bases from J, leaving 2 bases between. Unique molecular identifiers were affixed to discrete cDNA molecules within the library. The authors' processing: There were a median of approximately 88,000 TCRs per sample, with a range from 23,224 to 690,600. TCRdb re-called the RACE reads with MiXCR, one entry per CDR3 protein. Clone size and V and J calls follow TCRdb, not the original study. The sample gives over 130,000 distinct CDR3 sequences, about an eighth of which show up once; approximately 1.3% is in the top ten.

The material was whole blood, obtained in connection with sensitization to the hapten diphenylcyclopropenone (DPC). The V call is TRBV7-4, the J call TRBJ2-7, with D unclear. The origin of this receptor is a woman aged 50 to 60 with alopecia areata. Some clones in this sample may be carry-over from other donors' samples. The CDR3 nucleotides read TGTGCCAGCAGCTTCAAGCAGTACTTC. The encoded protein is CASSFKQYF.